This section outlines one T cell receptor (beta chain) sequence together with its context. Its target is not known. All included Susac syndrome patients satisfied recently defined diagnostic criteria for definite or probable disease. The CDR3 spans 13 residues. V was pared by 3 bases and J by 9 bases, with 15 bases between. Germline V lookup: CDR1 SGHTA, CDR2 FQGNSA. The sample is drawn from a study of CD8 T cells in Susac syndrome. Study details: Patients with Susac syndrome were therapy-naive, on corticosteroids, or on intravenous immunoglobulin alone at blood draw. Study conclusions and caveats: The CD4+ T cell repertoires in Susac syndrome did not show any clonal expansion.

When the RNA was reverse transcribed, random hexamers were used with an input of about 0.5 to 1 ug. TCRdb used MiXCR to reprocess the immunoSEQ multiplex PCR reads, holding one entry per CDR3 protein. This table has some 160,000 distinct CDR3 sequences, approximately 95% appearing once. The V gene is TRBV7-2, the J gene TRBJ2-7; D is uncertain. The origin of this receptor is a human donor with Susac syndrome. The sequencing sample was made of CD4+ T cells from PBMCs. CDR3 in amino acids: CASSFDAPLSQYF. CDR3 coding DNA: TGTGCCAGCAGCTTTGATGCACCCCTGTCGCAGTACTTC.